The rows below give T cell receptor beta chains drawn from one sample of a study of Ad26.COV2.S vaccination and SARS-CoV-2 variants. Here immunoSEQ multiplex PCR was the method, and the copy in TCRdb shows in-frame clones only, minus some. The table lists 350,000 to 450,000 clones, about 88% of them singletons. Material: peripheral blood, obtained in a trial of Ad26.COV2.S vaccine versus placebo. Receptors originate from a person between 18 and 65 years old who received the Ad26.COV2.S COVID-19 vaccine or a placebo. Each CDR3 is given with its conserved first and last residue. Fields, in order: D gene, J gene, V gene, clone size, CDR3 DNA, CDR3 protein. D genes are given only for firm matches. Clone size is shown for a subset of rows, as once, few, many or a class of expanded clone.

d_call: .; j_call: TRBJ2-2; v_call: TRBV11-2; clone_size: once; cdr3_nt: TGTGCCAGCAGCCTATCAAGGACAGCCAACACCGGGGAGCTGTTTTTT; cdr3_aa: CASSLSRTANTGELFF
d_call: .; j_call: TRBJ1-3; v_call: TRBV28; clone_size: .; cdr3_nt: TGTGCCAGCAGTTCGGTAAATTGGGACACTGGAAACACCATATATTTT; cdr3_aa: CASSSVNWDTGNTIYF
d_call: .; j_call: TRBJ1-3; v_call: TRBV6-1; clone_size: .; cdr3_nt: TGTGCCAGCAGTGAAACCCCGGGCACTGGAAACACCATATATTTT; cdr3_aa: CASSETPGTGNTIYF
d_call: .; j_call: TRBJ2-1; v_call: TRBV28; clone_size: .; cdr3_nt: TGTGCCAGCAACATGGATCGCTCCTACAATGAGCAGTTCTTC; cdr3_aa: CASNMDRSYNEQFF
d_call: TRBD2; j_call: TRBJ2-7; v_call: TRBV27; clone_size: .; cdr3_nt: TGTGCCAGCAGTTTATCTCTAGCGGGCTCCTACGAGCAGTACTTC; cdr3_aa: CASSLSLAGSYEQYF
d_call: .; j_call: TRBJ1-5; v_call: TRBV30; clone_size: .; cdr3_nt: TGTGCCTGGAGTCCGGGACTCGGGCAGCCCCAGCATTTT; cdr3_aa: CAWSPGLGQPQHF
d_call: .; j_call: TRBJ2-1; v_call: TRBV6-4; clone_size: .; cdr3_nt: TGTGCCAGTGGGACGGGACCGTTCAATGAGCAGTTCTTC; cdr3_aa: CASGTGPFNEQFF
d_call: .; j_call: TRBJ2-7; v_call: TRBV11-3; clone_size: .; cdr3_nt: TGTGCCAGCAGCTTAAGTACGGAGGGGCAGTACTTC; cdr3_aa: CASSLSTEGQYF
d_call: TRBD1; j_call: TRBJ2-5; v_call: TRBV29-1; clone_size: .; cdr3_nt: TGCAGCGTTGGGACAGGGGGCCCGGAGACCCAGTACTTC; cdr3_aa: CSVGTGGPETQYF
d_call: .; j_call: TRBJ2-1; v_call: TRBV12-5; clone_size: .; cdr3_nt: TGTGCTAGTGGTTTGCTTCCGGCAGGGTGGGGCAATGAGCAGTTCTTC; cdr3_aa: CASGLLPAGWGNEQFF
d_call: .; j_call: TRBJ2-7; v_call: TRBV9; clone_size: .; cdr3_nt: TGTGCCAGCAGCCCCACCGGGCAACCCTACGAGCAGTACTTC; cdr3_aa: CASSPTGQPYEQYF
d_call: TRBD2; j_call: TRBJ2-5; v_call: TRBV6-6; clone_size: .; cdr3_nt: TGTGCCAGCAGGGGAACTAGCGAGCAAGAGACCCAGTACTTC; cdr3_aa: CASRGTSEQETQYF
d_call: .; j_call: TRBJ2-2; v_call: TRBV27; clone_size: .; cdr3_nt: TGTGCCAGCAGTTTATACGTTCTCGGGGAGCTGTTTTTT; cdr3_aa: CASSLYVLGELFF
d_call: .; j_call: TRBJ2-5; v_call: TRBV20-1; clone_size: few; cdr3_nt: TGCAGTGCTAGAGAAGAGACCCAGTACTTC; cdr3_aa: CSAREETQYF
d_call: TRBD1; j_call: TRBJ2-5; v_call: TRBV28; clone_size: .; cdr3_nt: TGTGCCAGCAGTGCACCGAAGACAGGGATTGGGGAGACCCAGTACTTC; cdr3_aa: CASSAPKTGIGETQYF
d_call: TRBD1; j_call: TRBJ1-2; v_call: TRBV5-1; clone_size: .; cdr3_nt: TGCGCCAGCAGCTTGAGGGACAGGGGCTGGAACTATGGCTACACCTTC; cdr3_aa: CASSLRDRGWNYGYTF
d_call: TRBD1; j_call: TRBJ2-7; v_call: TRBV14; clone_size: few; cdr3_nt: TGTGCCAGCAGCCAAGTGGGACAGGTCGTTGTTGAGCAGTACTTC; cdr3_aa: CASSQVGQVVVEQYF
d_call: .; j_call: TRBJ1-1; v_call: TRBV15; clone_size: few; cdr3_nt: TGTGCCACCAGCAGAAATATCGACAGCGAAGCTTTCTTT; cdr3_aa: CATSRNIDSEAFF
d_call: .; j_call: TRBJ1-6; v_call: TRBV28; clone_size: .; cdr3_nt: TGTGCCAATCCCGGGCCCAACCCTTCTCCCCTCCACTTT; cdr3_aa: CANPGPNPSPLHF
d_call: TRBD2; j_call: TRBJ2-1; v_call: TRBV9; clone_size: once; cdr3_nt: TGTGCCAGCAGCCGAGGGACTAGCGGGAGGTGGGAGAATGAGCAGTTCTTC; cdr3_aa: CASSRGTSGRWENEQFF
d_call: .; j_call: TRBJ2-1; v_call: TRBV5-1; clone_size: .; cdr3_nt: TGCGCCAGCAGCTTGGGTGGGAGCGTCTACAATGAGCAGTTCTTC; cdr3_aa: CASSLGGSVYNEQFF
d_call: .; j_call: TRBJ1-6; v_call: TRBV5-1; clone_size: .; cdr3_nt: TGCGCCAGCAGCTTGGGACAGATAAGTAATTCACCCCTCCACTTT; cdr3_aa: CASSLGQISNSPLHF
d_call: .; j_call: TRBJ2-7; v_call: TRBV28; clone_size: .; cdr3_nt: TGTGCCAGCAGTCCACAGGTTAGCTCCTACGAGCAGTACTTC; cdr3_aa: CASSPQVSSYEQYF
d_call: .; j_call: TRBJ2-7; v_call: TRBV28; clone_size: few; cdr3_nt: TGTGCCAGCAGTTTAAGGTACGAGCAGTACTTC; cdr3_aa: CASSLRYEQYF
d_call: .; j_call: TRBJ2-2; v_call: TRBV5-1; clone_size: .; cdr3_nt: TGCGCCAGCAGCTTAGGGGGAAACACCGGGGAGCTGTTTTTT; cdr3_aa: CASSLGGNTGELFF
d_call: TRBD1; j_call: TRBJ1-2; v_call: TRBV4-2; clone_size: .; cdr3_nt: TGTGCCAGCAGCCAAGGGGACAGGAGACCCTTAGACTACACCTTC; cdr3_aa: CASSQGDRRPLDYTF
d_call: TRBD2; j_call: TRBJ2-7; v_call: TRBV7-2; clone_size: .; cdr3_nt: TGTGCCAGCAGCTTAGGCGGGAGTGGCACCTACGAGCAGTACTTC; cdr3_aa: CASSLGGSGTYEQYF
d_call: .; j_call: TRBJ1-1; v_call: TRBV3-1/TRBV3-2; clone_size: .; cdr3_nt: TGTGCCAGCAGCCAAGAATTGCTAGGACAACCCAACGGGCCTGAAGCTTTCTTT; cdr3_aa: CASSQELLGQPNGPEAFF
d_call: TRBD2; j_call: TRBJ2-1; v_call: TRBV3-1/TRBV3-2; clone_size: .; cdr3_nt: TGTGCCAGCACCCTACTGGGGGGGACTAGCAATGAGCAGTTCTTC; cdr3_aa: CASTLLGGTSNEQFF
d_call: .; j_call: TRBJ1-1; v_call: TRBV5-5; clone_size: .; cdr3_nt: TGTGCCAGCAGCCGAGCCATGAACACTGAAGCTTTCTTT; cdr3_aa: CASSRAMNTEAFF
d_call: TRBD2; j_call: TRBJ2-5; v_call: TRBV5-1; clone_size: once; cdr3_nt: TGCGCCAGCAGCTTGGTTAGCGGGCAAGAGACCCAGTACTTC; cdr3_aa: CASSLVSGQETQYF
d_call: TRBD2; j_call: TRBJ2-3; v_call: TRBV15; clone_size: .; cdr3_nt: TGTGCCACCAGCACCTTACCGGGACTAGCGGGAGTCAGTGATACGCAGTATTTT; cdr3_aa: CATSTLPGLAGVSDTQYF
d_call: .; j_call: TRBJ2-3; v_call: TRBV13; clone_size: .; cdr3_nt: TGTGCCAGCAGCTTCGGGAGACTCACCACCACAGATACGCAGTATTTT; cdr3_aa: CASSFGRLTTTDTQYF
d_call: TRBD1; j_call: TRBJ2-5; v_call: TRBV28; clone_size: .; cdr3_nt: TGTGCCAGCAGTTTCGGTGGTCAGTTGGCCGCAGACTTCAACGGGGACAGTCCAGAAGAGACCCAGTACTTC; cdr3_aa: CASSFGGQLAADFNGDSPEETQYF
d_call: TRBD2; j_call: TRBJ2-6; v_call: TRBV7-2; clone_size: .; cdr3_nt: TGTGCCAGCAGACTGACTAGCGGAGCCTCTGGGGCCAACGTCCTGACTTTC; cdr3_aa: CASRLTSGASGANVLTF
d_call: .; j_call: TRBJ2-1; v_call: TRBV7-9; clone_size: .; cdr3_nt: TGTGCCGTGGGGGCTAGCGGTTTGGATGAGCAGTTCTTC; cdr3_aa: CAVGASGLDEQFF
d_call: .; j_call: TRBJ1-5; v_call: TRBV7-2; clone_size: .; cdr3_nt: TGTGCCAGCAGCTTAGGGCGGGTGGCAGACTACTATAGCAATCAGCCCCAGCATTTT; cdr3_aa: CASSLGRVADYYSNQPQHF